The 28 T cell receptor beta chains below all came from one sample that was sequenced in a study of T-cell reconstitution after alpha-beta-depleted transplantation in children (dated by TCRdb to the mid-2010s). The protocol used for the library was PCR. Sequencing used an Illumina HiSeq 2500. TCR libraries were prepared with molecular barcoding, using unique molecular identifiers to normalize TCRbeta repertoire quantification. Using fastp trimming at Q25 and MiXCR clonotype assembly, TCRdb reanalyzed the public sequencing data and kept in-frame beta chains. Entries that share a CDR3 protein sequence are merged under the most common genes and DNA. Present in this sample are under 75,000 distinct CDR3 sequences, roughly 11% of which were seen just once. Together, the top ten hold about 13% of the sample. The treatment or condition tag for this specimen amounts to: allogeneic hematopoietic cell transplantation with graft depleted of TCRalphabeta T cells and CD19 B cells.

Specimen: PBMCs, collected before TCRalphabeta/CD19-depleted stem cell transplant. The receptors originated from a boy aged 10-17 years with acute myeloid leukemia, due to receive a stem cell transplant.

This clonotype was recorded at least ten times. The chain recombines TRBV12-3 or TRBV12-4 with TRBJ2-5; D call uncertain. The CDR3 runs 12 residues. The V gene lost 5 bases and the J gene lost 8 bases, with 12 bases spanning the gap. Written as DNA, the CDR3 is TGTGCCAGCAGTCGGGCCCCACTAACCCAGTACTTC. The encoded protein is CASSRAPLTQYF.

This clonotype came up many times. The V gene is TRBV12-3 or TRBV12-4, the J gene TRBJ2-2, with a weak D call TRBD2 (7 bases). CDR3 length: 15 residues. The V end lost 8 bases, the J end lost 0 bases, and 13 bases lay between the germline ends. CDR3 residues: CASSRGAPNTGELFF. The CDR3 nucleotides are TGTGCCAGCTCCCGGGGGGCCCCGAACACCGGGGAGCTGTTTTTT.

This clonotype was picked up many times. This chain connects TRBV27 to TRBJ2-6, with D possibly being TRBD2 (6 bases). Per the germline V gene, CDR1 is MNHEY and CDR2 is SMNVEV (reference sequence). CDR3 length: 16 amino acids. The V end was cut by 2 bases, the J end by 2 bases, with 10 bases between. CDR3 sequence: CASSLRREAGANVLTF. The CDR3 bases are TGTGCCAGCAGTTTACGGAGGGAGGCTGGGGCCAACGTCCTGACTTTC. Full variable domain (missing parts from reference TRBV27 and TRBJ2-6): EAQVTQNPRYLITVTGKKLTVTCSQNMNHEYMSWYRQDPGLGLRQIYYSMNVEVTDKGDVPEGYKVSRKEKRNFPLILESPSPNQTSLYFCASSLRREAGANVLTFGAGSRLTVL.

As concerns this clonotype: A read error is possible here, since a much larger clone lies one base away. V usage is TRBV6-5 and J usage is TRBJ2-5; TRBD2 matches at 8 bases. Germline CDR1 and CDR2: MNHEY and SVGAGI. This CDR3 is 13 amino acids long. The CDR3 nucleotides are TGTGCCAGCAGTACTGGACTAGCTTCGACCCTGTACTTC. It encodes CASSTGLASTLYF.

This clonotype was counted many times. This chain joins TRBV5-1 and TRBJ2-5; D might be TRBD1 (6 bases). The CDR3 length is 16 residues. Trimming cost V 4 bases and J 2 bases, with 18 bases left between them. CDR1 SGHRS and CDR2 YFSETQ come from the germline V gene. CDR3 protein: CASSLVATGHQETQYF. The CDR3 coding sequence is TGCGCCAGCAGCCTCGTTGCGACAGGCCATCAAGAGACCCAGTACTTC.

The rearrangement links TRBV5-4 to TRBJ2-5, with TRBD2 matching 7 bases. This CDR3 comprises 14 residues. Germline V gene sequence: CDR1 SGHNT, CDR2 YYREEE (reference sequence). J gave up 4 bases and V 4 bases, and 7 bases lay outside the gene matches. The CDR3 DNA follows: TGTGCCAGCAGCCTGGGGGGGGGAGGAGAGACCCAGTACTTC. This gives the protein CASSLGGGGETQYF. Drawing the rest from reference TRBV5-4 and TRBJ2-5, the complete variable domain is ETGVTQSPTHLIKTRGQQVTLRCSSQSGHNTVSWYQQALGQGPQFIFQYYREEENGRGNFPPRFSGLQFPNYSSELNVNALELDDSALYLCASSLGGGGETQYFGPGTRLLVL.

This clonotype was counted many times. V is TRBV3-1 and J is TRBJ2-2, with D tentatively TRBD1 or TRBD2 (5 bases each). Germline V gives CDR1 LGHDT, CDR2 YNNKEL (reference sequence). V was shortened by 1 base and J by 1 base, with 10 bases between the two germline ends. This CDR3 comprises 16 residues. CDR3 bases: TGTGCCAGCAGCCAAGGTTCGGGGCGGAACACCGGGGAGCTGTTTTTT. This encodes CASSQGSGRNTGELFF.

This clonotype was recorded at least ten times. The V call is TRBV5-1, the J call TRBJ2-6, with D perhaps being TRBD1 or TRBD2 (5 bases each). V gave up 0 bases and J gave up 2 bases, with 27 bases separating them. The CDR3 runs to 22 residues. CDR1 is SGHRS and CDR2 is YFSETQ in the germline V gene. The CDR3 is CASSLALNKRQGVRPGANVLTF. DNA for the CDR3: TGCGCCAGCAGCTTGGCCTTAAACAAAAGGCAGGGAGTTCGTCCTGGGGCCAACGTCCTGACTTTC.

This clonotype was counted many times. CDR3 residues: CASSLLDNGYTF. CDR3 DNA: TGCGCCAGCAGCCTATTAGATAATGGCTACACCTTC. The rearrangement links TRBV5-1 to TRBJ1-2; D gene unclear. The CDR3 runs 12 residues. V dropped 4 bases and J dropped 6 bases, with 10 bases sitting between them. CDR1 is SGHRS and CDR2 is YFSETQ in the germline V gene.

This clonotype was counted at least ten times. The genes are TRBV12-3 or TRBV12-4 and TRBJ2-3; no clear D gene. The CDR3 runs to 14 residues. Trimming removed 1 base from V and 0 bases from J, with 5 bases in between. The CDR3 DNA reads TGTGCCAGCAGTTTAGTGGCTAGCACAGATACGCAGTATTTT. It is translated as CASSLVASTDTQYF.

This clonotype appeared many times. The chain uses TRBV4-3 and TRBJ2-5; no reliable D call. The CDR3 extends over 15 amino acids. V was shortened by 0 bases and J by 3 bases, with 11 bases between the two germline ends. Looked up from germline, CDR1 is LGHNA and CDR2 is YSLEER. The CDR3 is CASSQDRAEEETQYF. DNA of the CDR3: TGCGCCAGCAGCCAAGATCGGGCAGAAGAAGAGACCCAGTACTTC.

There are many counts of this clonotype. The chain employs TRBV12-3 or TRBV12-4 and TRBJ1-5; TRBD1 agrees at 10 bases. CDR3 length equals 17 residues. With 2 bases clipped from V and 6 bases from J, the junction kept 10 bases outside the gene matches. CDR3 in amino acids: CASSLLVGGTGVQPQHF. CDR3 nucleotide sequence: TGTGCCAGCAGTTTACTAGTAGGGGGGACAGGGGTTCAGCCCCAGCATTTT.

The chain combines TRBV21-1 with TRBJ1-4; TRBD1, the table's D call, was not compared with the DNA. TRBV21-1 is a pseudogene locus. The length of the CDR3 is 19 residues. CDR3 DNA sequence: TGTGCCAGCAGCAAATCCGCCCACCGACAGAGAAGGTGTGGTGAAAAACTGTTTTTT. It is translated as CASSKSAHRQRRCGEKLFF.

This clonotype was counted ten times or more. The chain has TRBV6-5 and TRBJ1-1; 7 bases line up with TRBD1. The germline V gene encodes CDR1 MNHEY and CDR2 SVGAGI. With V trimmed by 4 bases and J by 0 bases, 5 bases remained unmatched. The CDR3 extends over 15 amino acids. The CDR3 loop reads CASSFGQDLNTEAFF. The CDR3, as DNA: TGTGCCAGCAGTTTCGGACAGGATTTGAACACTGAAGCTTTCTTT.

This clonotype was recorded at least ten times. In nucleotides, the CDR3 is TGTGCCAGCAGTCCCGGGACAGGGGGCGCCGTGGCCAAAAACATTCAGTACTTC. This gives the protein CASSPGTGGAVAKNIQYF. The rearrangement links TRBV28 to TRBJ2-4; 12 nucleotides match TRBD1. CDR1 and CDR2 from the germline V gene are MDHEN and SYDVKM. The V and J ends lost 5 bases and 1 base, in that order; junction bases with no gene match: 9. CDR3 length: 18 residues.

This clonotype was detected ten times or more. The chain joins TRBV12-3 or TRBV12-4 to TRBJ2-2; possible D gene TRBD2, 5 bases. V was pared by 5 bases and J by 1 base, with 8 bases between. This CDR3 region has 14 residues. The CDR3 region is CASSPRGNTGELFF. Written as DNA, the CDR3 is TGTGCCAGCAGTCCCCGGGGGAACACCGGGGAGCTGTTTTTT.

This clonotype was counted ten times or more. CDR3 sequence (DNA): TGTGCCAGCAGTTACGATAGCGGGGGGGGGACCCAGTACTTC. This sequence encodes CASSYDSGGGTQYF. This chain uses TRBV6-5 with TRBJ2-5; 11 bases align to TRBD2. The length of the CDR3 is 14 residues. The trim removed 2 bases at V and 7 bases at J, leaving 3 bases unmatched. Germline lookup yields CDR1 MNHEY and CDR2 SVGAGI.

On this clonotype: A read error may be the cause here, since a much bigger clone is one base away. The chain carries TRBV6-5 and TRBJ2-2; TRBD2 agrees at 8 bases. V gave up 0 bases and J gave up 6 bases; unmatched junction bases: 6. The CDR3 runs to 16 residues. In germline, CDR1 is MNHEY, CDR2 SVGAGI. As DNA, the CDR3 is TGTGCCAGCAGTTACTCGATACTAGCGGTAGCCGGGGAGCTGTTTTTT. Amino acids: CASSYSILAVAGELFF.

Many counts were recorded for this clonotype. The chain joins TRBV15 to TRBJ2-5; 9 positions match TRBD1. The CDR3 consists of 22 residues. CDR1 LNHNV and CDR2 YYDKDF come from the germline V gene (reference sequence). The V gene end was trimmed by 0 bases and the J gene end by 5 bases; junction bases not matched to a gene: 25. Written as DNA, the CDR3 is TGTGCCACCAGCAGAGAGGTGGACAGGGGCGACGCGACTTATCATTTCCGGGAGACCCAGTACTTC. Its protein is CATSREVDRGDATYHFRETQYF. The full variable domain, completed using reference TRBV15 and TRBJ2-5, is DAMVIQNPRYQVTQFGKPVTLSCSQTLNHNVMYWYQQKSSQAPKLLFHYYDKDFNNEADTPDNFQSRRPNTSFCFLDIRSPGLGDTAMYLCATSREVDRGDATYHFRETQYFGPGTRLLVL.

The sample holds many counts of this clonotype. This sequence joins TRBV20-1 and TRBJ1-1; D possibly corresponds to TRBD1 (5 bases). Trimming removed 2 bases from V and 0 bases from J, with 10 bases in between. CDR1 DFQATT and CDR2 SNEGSKA come from the germline V gene (reference sequence). The CDR3 spans 14 residues. The CDR3 here is CSARIGTVNTEAFF. DNA for the CDR3: TGCAGTGCTAGAATCGGGACGGTGAACACTGAAGCTTTCTTT.

This clonotype was counted at least ten times. The chain uses TRBV24-1 and TRBJ2-1; 9 positions agree with TRBD2. V was pared by 9 bases and J by 2 bases, with 4 bases of the junction left unmatched. CDR3 length: 14 amino acids. CDR1 is KGHDR and CDR2 is SFDVKD in the germline V gene. CDR3 sequence reads: CATRAGGPYNEQFF. The CDR3 coding sequence is TGTGCCACCCGAGCGGGGGGACCCTACAATGAGCAGTTCTTC.

This clonotype has a count of ten or more. The rearrangement joins TRBV5-6 to TRBJ1-5; D unclear. The CDR3 runs 13 residues. The germline V and J ends were trimmed by 4 bases and 8 bases, with 13 bases remaining between them. The V gene's germline CDR1 is SGHDT and CDR2 YYEEEE. The DNA for the CDR3 is TGTGCCAGCAGCACGGACGCACGGGAGCCCCAGCATTTT. Its protein product is CASSTDAREPQHF.

This clonotype was detected only a few times. The chain has TRBV4-2 and TRBJ2-2; D possibly corresponds to TRBD1 (5 bases). The CDR3 totals 15 residues. The germline V and J ends were trimmed by 1 base and 3 bases, with 9 bases remaining between them. The germline gives CDR1 LGHNA, CDR2 YNFKEQ. The CDR3 is CASSQGRAHTGELFF. CDR3 DNA sequence: TGTGCCAGCAGCCAAGGCAGGGCTCACACCGGGGAGCTGTTTTTT.

The sample holds a few counts of this clonotype. The J gene is TRBJ2-5, the V gene TRBV6-2 or TRBV6-3; D remains unclear. Germline V gives CDR1 MNHEY, CDR2 SVGEGT. The CDR3 extends over 11 amino acids. Trimming removed 6 bases from V and 5 bases from J, with 7 bases in between. The chain's CDR3 is CASRYAETQYF. The CDR3 DNA reads as TGTGCCAGCAGGTACGCGGAGACCCAGTACTTC.

This clonotype showed up many times. The chain joins TRBV29-1 to TRBJ1-1; tentative D call: TRBD1 (5 bases). This CDR3 is built from 11 residues. V gave up 4 bases and J gave up 10 bases, with 13 bases separating them. Germline CDR1 reads SQVTM; CDR2 reads ANQGSEA. The CDR3 sequence: CSVVGAPGAFF. The CDR3 DNA sequence: TGCAGCGTTGTAGGGGCCCCTGGAGCTTTCTTT.

This clonotype has only a few counts. CDR3 DNA sequence: TGTGCCAGCAGCATCGGACTAGCCTATGAGCAGTTCTTC. Translated, it gives CASSIGLAYEQFF. J is TRBJ2-1 and V is TRBV6-6, with 8 nucleotides matching TRBD2. The germline V gene has CDR1 MNHNY and CDR2 SVGAGI (reference sequence). J gave up 8 bases and V 6 bases, and 6 bases lay outside the gene matches. The CDR3 contains 13 residues.

With respect to this clonotype: Since a much larger clone is just one base distant, this may be a read error. The rearrangement uses TRBV24-1 and TRBJ1-6; D possibly corresponds to TRBD1 (5 bases). CDR3 length: 12 amino acids. Germline V gene lookup returns CDR1 KGHDR and CDR2 SFDVKD. The CDR3: CATVAGCSHLHF. The CDR3 DNA reads as TGTGCCACCGTGGCAGGGTGTTCACACCTCCACTTT.

This clonotype turned up a few times. V usage is TRBV12-3 or TRBV12-4 and J usage is TRBJ1-5; no firm D call. The CDR3 length is 12 residues. V was clipped by 3 bases and J by 3 bases, with 3 bases between them. CDR3 coding DNA: TGTGCCAGCAGTTTTACCAATCAGCCCCAGCATTTT. This codes for CASSFTNQPQHF.